This T cell receptor (beta chain) was retrieved from a study of radiation and T cells in renal cell carcinoma. This clone was found a few times. Its antigen remains unidentified. The CDR3 length is 13 residues. V dropped 8 bases and J dropped 4 bases, with 12 bases sitting between them. CDR1 is MNHEY and CDR2 is SVGAGI in the germline V gene. Sequenced by immunoSEQ multiplex PCR; TCRdb stores in-frame clones only, minus some. Altogether approximately 9,400 clones are present, more than 55% being singletons, with the ten largest covering roughly 10%. The treatment here: treatment-naive control, cytoreductive nephrectomy. The tumor was a clear cell renal cell carcinoma. Control tumor donors were several females and ten to twelve males, median age roughly 62 years. General study points: Intratumoral heterogeneity was not captured in these approximately 1 g regions. Irradiated tumors had higher TCR clonality than control tumors.

The gene calls are TRBV6-5 and TRBJ1-5; D is perhaps TRBD1 (6 bases). This receptor was obtained from a man aged 35-49 years with renal cell carcinoma. The source was tumor tissue, collected from a patient whose treatment was nephrectomy without radiotherapy. DNA for the CDR3: TGTGCCAGCCGTCGGACAGATAATCAGCCCCAGCATTTT. As protein: CASRRTDNQPQHF.